The 29 T cell receptor beta chains presented below share a single source sample, sequenced in a study of graft-versus-host responses after intestinal transplantation. Profiled with immunoSEQ multiplex PCR; TCRdb holds only in-frame clones, not every one. The table shows 85,000 to 90,000 clones, with roughly 90% occurring only once. Their antigens remain unidentified. The sequencing here drew on unstimulated CD4+ T cells sorted from spleen or lymph node cells, taken before transplant. These receptors all come from a human donor who was the organ donor for an intestinal transplant.

In its sample, this clone was seen once. The rearrangement joins TRBV13 to TRBJ2-5; 14 bases line up with TRBD2. The J call could be wrong; TRBJ2-7 is a better fit for the DNA end. CDR1 is PRHDT, CDR2 FYEKMQ, per germline (reference sequence). The CDR3 is 18 amino acids. CDR3 sequence reads: CASSLKGLAGGGAYEQYF. The CDR3 nucleotides read TGTGCCAGCAGCTTAAAAGGACTAGCGGGGGGCGGGGCCTACGAGCAGTACTTC.

This clone was observed a single time. J is TRBJ2-1 and V is TRBV6-1; TRBD2 matches at 8 bases. Unmatched junction bases numbered 14, after V lost 4 bases and J lost 9 bases. From germline, CDR1 is MNHNS and CDR2 SASEGT. The CDR3 is made up of 16 amino acids. The CDR3 DNA reads as TGTGCCAGCAGTGTTCAACCGGGACTAGTTTGGGGTGAGCAGTTCTTC. Protein: CASSVQPGLVWGEQFF.

This clone was recorded once. V and J are TRBV5-1 and TRBJ1-4; D perhaps matches TRBD1 (5 bases). The CDR3 totals 13 residues. Looked up from germline, CDR1 is SGHRS and CDR2 is YFSETQ. V was shortened by 8 bases and J by 5 bases, with 13 bases between the two germline ends. The CDR3 DNA follows: TGCGCCAGTCGCGACAGCCCGAATGAAAAACTGTTTTTT. This sequence encodes CASRDSPNEKLFF. Drawing the rest from reference TRBV5-1 and TRBJ1-4, the complete variable domain is KAGVTQTPRYLIKTRGQQVTLSCSPISGHRSVSWYQQTPGQGLQFLFEYFSETQRNKGNFPGRFSGRQFSNSRSEMNVSTLELGDSALYLCASRDSPNEKLFFGSGTQLSVL.

CDR3 in DNA: TGTGCCAGCAGTTACGTCGGGGGGTTGGGGCAGTACTTC. It codes for CASSYVGGLGQYF. The chain has TRBV6-5 and TRBJ2-7, with 7 bases aligning to TRBD2. V dropped 2 bases and J dropped 9; count of bases not matched to a gene: 7. The germline V gene encodes CDR1 MNHEY and CDR2 SVGAGI. This CDR3 has 13 residues.

J is TRBJ2-7 and V is TRBV10-1; 8 positions agree with TRBD2. This CDR3 comprises 16 residues. Trimming took 0 bases from V and 8 from J; bases not matched to a gene: 12. Germline lookup yields CDR1 WNHNN and CDR2 SYGVQD (reference sequence). The CDR3, as DNA: TGCGCCAGCAGTGAGTCGGGACCGGGACTAGAAGAAAAGCAGTACTTC. This codes for CASSESGPGLEEKQYF.

The chain employs TRBV27 and TRBJ2-3; D is undetermined. Per the germline V gene, CDR1 is MNHEY and CDR2 is SMNVEV (reference sequence). The CDR3 spans 13 residues. The V end lost 3 bases, the J end lost 2 bases, and 6 bases lay between the germline ends. The chain's CDR3 is CASSFINTDTQYF. The CDR3 DNA is TGTGCCAGCAGTTTTATTAACACAGATACGCAGTATTTT.

Remarks on this clone: The same CDR3 arises from other DNA sequences in this sample as well. V usage is TRBV5-4 and J usage is TRBJ2-7; TRBD2 might be the D (5 bases). Germline V lookup: CDR1 SGHNT, CDR2 YYREEE (reference sequence). The CDR3 runs 14 residues. V lost 0 bases and J 3 bases, leaving 10 bases between the germline ends. DNA for the CDR3: TGTGCCAGCAGCTTGGGGCGCGAGGGCTACGAGCAGTACTTC. It yields the protein CASSLGREGYEQYF. The complete variable domain, with remaining parts taken from reference TRBV5-4 and TRBJ2-7, reads ETGVTQSPTHLIKTRGQQVTLRCSSQSGHNTVSWYQQALGQGPQFIFQYYREEENGRGNFPPRFSGLQFPNYSSELNVNALELDDSALYLCASSLGREGYEQYFGPGTRLTVT.

The rearrangement links TRBV6-4 to TRBJ1-5, with D unclear. Between the trimmed V and J ends, which lost 4 bases and 4 bases, there was a span of 8 bases. The germline V gene encodes CDR1 MRHNA and CDR2 SNTAGT. This CDR3 region has 13 residues. The CDR3 nucleotides are TGTGCCAGCAGTGTCAGGCAGAATCAGCCCCAGCATTTT. Protein sequence: CASSVRQNQPQHF.

The V call is TRBV10-1, the J call TRBJ2-1; 7 nucleotides agree with TRBD1. In germline, CDR1 is WNHNN, CDR2 SYGVQD (reference sequence). The ends lost 6 bases at V and 6 bases at J; junction bases unmatched: 5. CDR3 length equals 13 residues. The CDR3 sequence: CASSLDRFNEQFF. In nucleotides, the CDR3 is TGCGCCAGCAGCCTGGACAGGTTCAATGAGCAGTTCTTC.

Only a few counts were recorded for this clone. This sequence joins TRBV4-1 and TRBJ2-1, with 9 bases that match TRBD2. Germline CDR1 is MGHRA and CDR2 is YSYEKL. CDR3 length: 18 residues. With V trimmed by 0 bases and J by 4 bases, 10 bases remained unmatched. CDR3 protein: CASSQDRALAGIYNEQFF. In nucleotides, the CDR3 is TGCGCCAGCAGCCAAGATCGGGCCCTAGCGGGGATTTACAATGAGCAGTTCTTC.

In nucleotides, the CDR3 is TGTGCCAGCAGCTCTGGAGGGGGGGATGAGCAGTTCTTC. Its translation: CASSSGGGDEQFF. The chain recombines TRBV7-3 with TRBJ2-1, with D maybe TRBD2 (7 bases). Germline V lookup: CDR1 SGHTA, CDR2 FQGTGA. There are 13 residues in the CDR3. V was shortened by 4 bases and J by 8 bases, with 12 bases between the two germline ends.

The rearrangement joins TRBV11-3 to TRBJ1-1, with a weak D call TRBD1 (5 bases). Germline-derived CDR1 and CDR2 are SGHNT and YENEEA. V was cut by 0 bases and J by 1 base, with 15 bases left in between. CDR3 length equals 17 residues. CDR3 sequence (DNA): TGTGCCAGCAGCTTAGATAGCAGGGCAAGGGGGAACACTGAAGCTTTCTTT. Its translation: CASSLDSRARGNTEAFF.

This clone came up once. The chain has TRBV30 and TRBJ2-1; 11 nucleotides agree with TRBD2. This CDR3 region has 12 residues. Trimming cost V 3 bases and J 10 bases; bases outside gene matches: 2. From germline, CDR1 is GTSNPN and CDR2 SVGIG (reference sequence). In DNA, the CDR3 is TGTGCCTGGAGGACTAGCGGGATGGAGCAGTTCTTC. The encoded protein is CAWRTSGMEQFF. The whole variable domain, remainder taken from reference TRBV30 and TRBJ2-1, is SQTIHQWPATLVQPVGSPLSLECTVEGTSNPNLYWYRQAAGRGLQLLFYSVGIGQISSEVPQNLSASRPQDRQFILSSKKLLLSDSGFYLCAWRTSGMEQFFGPGTRLTVL.

The chain combines TRBV5-1 with TRBJ2-1, with TRBD2 matching over 8 bases. The V segment lost 0 bases and the J segment 12 bases; nucleotides outside the gene matches: 11. CDR3 length equals 15 residues. Looked up from germline, CDR1 is SGHRS and CDR2 is YFSETQ. The CDR3 loop is CASSLAQNQRERQFF. CDR3 in DNA: TGCGCCAGCAGCTTGGCCCAAAATCAGCGGGAGCGGCAGTTCTTC.

V and J are TRBV7-6 and TRBJ2-7; TRBD2 might be the D (6 bases). The CDR3 sequence is 19 residues long. Trimming shortened V by 0 bases and J by 4 bases, and 25 bases separated the two germline ends. Germline V gene sequence: CDR1 SGHVS, CDR2 FNYEAQ. CDR3 in DNA: TGTGCCAGCAGCTTAGCAGTGCGGGGCCTCAACCAAGTTACTTACGAGCAGTACTTC. As protein: CASSLAVRGLNQVTYEQYF.

This chain connects TRBV7-8 to TRBJ2-1; 11 nucleotides match TRBD2. V dropped 1 base and J dropped 1; count of bases not matched to a gene: 9. Germline V lookup: CDR1 SGHVS, CDR2 FQNEAQ. This CDR3 is 19 amino acids long. As DNA, the CDR3 is TGTGCCAGCAGCTTAGAGTGGGCTAGCGGGAGGAGGTCCTACAATGAGCAGTTCTTC. Translated, it gives CASSLEWASGRRSYNEQFF.

The chain recombines TRBV6-5 with TRBJ1-2; 8 nucleotides agree with TRBD1. The ends lost 0 bases at V and 6 bases at J; junction bases unmatched: 3. Germline lookup yields CDR1 MNHEY and CDR2 SVGAGI. The CDR3 runs 14 residues. CDR3 DNA: TGTGCCAGCAGTTACTCGAGACAGGGGAATGGCTACACCTTC. The encoded protein is CASSYSRQGNGYTF.

This chain uses TRBV30 with TRBJ2-3; TRBD1 matches 7 bases. V shed 6 bases, J shed 2 bases, and the junction held 20 bases outside the gene matches. CDR1 is GTSNPN and CDR2 is SVGIG in the germline V gene (reference sequence). The CDR3 is 18 residues long. The CDR3 region has the DNA TGTGCCTGCGACAGGGACAGTCGACTAAGATCTAACACAGATACGCAGTATTTT. Its translation: CACDRDSRLRSNTDTQYF.

This sequence joins TRBV10-3 and TRBJ1-2; no clear D gene. CDR1 and CDR2 from the germline V gene are ENHRY and SYGVKD. The CDR3 extends over 11 amino acids. V gave up 5 bases and J gave up 4 bases, with 5 bases separating them. The CDR3 sequence is CAISWAYGYTF. CDR3 bases: TGTGCCATCAGTTGGGCCTATGGCTACACCTTC.

This chain joins TRBV28 and TRBJ2-7; 7 bases fit TRBD1. The CDR3 sequence is 14 residues long. Germline V gene data show CDR1 as MDHEN and CDR2 as SYDVKM. Germline trimming cut 5 bases from V and 0 bases from J; bases unmatched to any gene: 4. The CDR3 DNA sequence: TGTGCCAGCAGTACTACAGGGGCCTCCTACGAGCAGTACTTC. This sequence encodes CASSTTGASYEQYF. Using reference TRBV28 and TRBJ2-7 for the parts outside the CDR3, the full variable domain is DVKVTQSSRYLVKRTGEKVFLECVQDMDHENMFWYRQDPGLGLRLIYFSYDVKMKEKGDIPEGYSVSREKKERFSLILESASTNQTSMYLCASSTTGASYEQYFGPGTRLTVT.

The V and J genes are TRBV5-1 and TRBJ1-4; a weak D match, TRBD1 (5 bases). The CDR3 consists of 14 residues. The V end lost 1 base, the J end lost 7 bases, and 11 bases lay between the germline ends. Germline V gene lookup returns CDR1 SGHRS and CDR2 YFSETQ. The CDR3 DNA is TGCGCCAGCAGCTTGTCCAGGGTTACTGAAAAACTGTTTTTT. Protein product: CASSLSRVTEKLFF.

This rearrangement joins TRBV27 to TRBJ2-5; TRBD2 matches at 8 bases. Germline values: CDR1 MNHEY, CDR2 SMNVEV (reference sequence). The V and J ends lost 2 bases and 2 bases, in that order; junction bases with no gene match: 4. The CDR3 length is 15 residues. CDR3 region: CASSLAGLAQETQYF. CDR3 nucleotides: TGTGCCAGCAGTTTAGCCGGACTAGCTCAAGAGACCCAGTACTTC.

The chain uses TRBV10-1 and TRBJ1-1, with TRBD1 as a possible D gene (6 bases). V was clipped by 5 bases and J by 4 bases, with 17 bases between them. The length of the CDR3 is 15 residues. Germline values: CDR1 WNHNN, CDR2 SYGVQD (reference sequence). The CDR3 region is CASSNGQFSPTEAFF. The CDR3 nucleotides are TGCGCCAGCAGTAACGGACAGTTCTCTCCCACTGAAGCTTTCTTT.

The chain couples TRBV6-5 to TRBJ1-2, with 9 positions matching TRBD1. The CDR3 has 12 residues. Germline V lookup: CDR1 MNHEY, CDR2 SVGAGI. V shed 10 bases, J shed 4 bases, and the junction held 4 bases outside the gene matches. Here the CDR3 reads CAIRDRAYGYTF. DNA for the CDR3: TGTGCCATAAGGGACAGGGCCTATGGCTACACCTTC.

The chain joins TRBV30 to TRBJ1-1, with TRBD1 matching 8 bases. Germline V gene data show CDR1 as GTSNPN and CDR2 as SVGIG (reference sequence). V was pared by 2 bases and J by 8 bases, with 1 base of the junction left unmatched. CDR3 length equals 11 residues. The CDR3 region has the DNA TGTGCCTGGAGTCAGGGGGCGGAAGCTTTCTTT. Residues: CAWSQGAEAFF.

This chain uses TRBV6-5 with TRBJ2-7; TRBD2 might be the D (6 bases). Trimming took off 2 bases at V and 2 bases at J, with 13 bases between the two ends. The germline V gene has CDR1 MNHEY and CDR2 SVGAGI. The CDR3 is 15 amino acids. The CDR3 nucleotides read TGTGCCAGCAGTTACGTGGGAGGATTCACCTACGAGCAGTACTTC. This sequence encodes CASSYVGGFTYEQYF.

This sequence joins TRBV29-1 and TRBJ2-7; TRBD1 matches 8 bases. J lost 5 bases, V lost 1 base, and 13 bases had no gene match. This CDR3 is built from 16 residues. In germline, CDR1 is SQVTM, CDR2 ANQGSEA. CDR3 in DNA: TGCAGCGTTGAAGCCCCTGTGCGCGGACAGGGCCACGAGCAGTACTTC. Its translation: CSVEAPVRGQGHEQYF.

This chain joins TRBV6-5 and TRBJ2-2, with TRBD2 identical over 8 bases. V gave up 2 bases and J gave up 5 bases; unmatched junction bases: 4. This CDR3 has 15 amino acids. CDR1 is MNHEY, CDR2 SVGAGI, per germline. CDR3 region: CASSYDRGGTGELFF. DNA for the CDR3: TGTGCCAGCAGTTACGACCGGGGGGGGACCGGGGAGCTGTTTTTT.

This chain uses TRBV19 with TRBJ1-1, with a possible D match to TRBD1 (5 bases). The V gene lost 6 bases and the J gene lost 0 bases, with 17 bases spanning the gap. The CDR3 length is 16 residues. The V gene's germline CDR1 is LNHDA and CDR2 SQIVND (reference sequence). CDR3 in DNA: TGTGCCAGTAGGGGTTCGGGGGGACGCATGAACACTGAAGCTTTCTTT. Amino acid sequence: CASRGSGGRMNTEAFF.